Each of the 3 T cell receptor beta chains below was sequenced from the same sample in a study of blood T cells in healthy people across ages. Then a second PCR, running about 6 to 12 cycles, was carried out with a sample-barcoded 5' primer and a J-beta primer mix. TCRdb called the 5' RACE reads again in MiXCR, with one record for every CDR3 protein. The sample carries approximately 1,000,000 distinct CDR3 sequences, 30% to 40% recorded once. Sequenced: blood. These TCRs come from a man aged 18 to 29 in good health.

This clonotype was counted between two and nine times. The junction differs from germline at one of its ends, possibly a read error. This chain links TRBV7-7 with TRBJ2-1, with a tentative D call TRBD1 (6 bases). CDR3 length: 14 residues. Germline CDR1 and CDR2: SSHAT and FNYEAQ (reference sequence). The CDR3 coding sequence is TGTGCTAGCAGCCCGAATGATCAGGGGAATGAGCAGTTCTTC. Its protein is CASSPNDQGNEQFF.

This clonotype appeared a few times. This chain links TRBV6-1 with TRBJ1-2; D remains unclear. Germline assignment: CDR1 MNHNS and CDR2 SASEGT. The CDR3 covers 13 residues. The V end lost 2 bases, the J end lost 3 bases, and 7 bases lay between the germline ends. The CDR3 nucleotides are TGTGCCAGCAGTGAAAGAATCGACTATGGCTACACCTTC. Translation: CASSERIDYGYTF.

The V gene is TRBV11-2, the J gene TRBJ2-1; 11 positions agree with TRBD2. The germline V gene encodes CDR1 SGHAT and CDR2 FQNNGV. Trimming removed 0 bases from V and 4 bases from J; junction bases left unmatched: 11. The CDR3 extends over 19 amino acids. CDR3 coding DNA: TGTGCCAGCAGCTTAGAAAGTAGCGGGGGGGCGGTTGAGTACAATGAGCAGTTCTTC. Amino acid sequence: CASSLESSGGAVEYNEQFF.